This T cell receptor (beta chain) was found in a study of metastatic and nonmetastatic thyroid tumors. Across the whole study: Repertoires from blood and tumor or nodule tissue of malignant and benign thyroid patients were compared.

Nobody among the patients had been given any treatment before thyroid surgery. This clone has just a few counts. What it binds is not known. TCRdb re-analyzed the PCR reads using MiXCR. Counted here are around 20,000 clones, around a quarter occurring once; the ten biggest clones make up about 11%. Overall study results and limits: Malignant thyroid tumors reportedly exceeded benign nodules significantly in TCR beta diversity, with the difference appearing in blood and tumor.

This TCR was recovered from a female donor with papillary thyroid cancer or a benign thyroid nodule (not recorded which). Some clones in this sample may be carry-over from other donors' samples. The source material was tumor tissue.

The CDR3 spells CASSLVNRNTEAFF. The CDR3 nucleotides are TGTGCCAGCAGTTTAGTAAATAGGAACACTGAAGCTTTCTTT. The V gene is TRBV28, the J gene TRBJ1-1; no firm D call. Germline V gene lookup returns CDR1 MDHEN and CDR2 SYDVKM. This CDR3 is built from 14 residues. The V end was cut by 2 bases, the J end by 1 base, with 8 bases between.